The 2 T cell receptor beta chains below come from one sample, sequenced in a study of T cell repertoires in ileal Crohn's disease. Some clones are missing from TCRdb's copy, which holds only in-frame ones; the method was immunoSEQ multiplex PCR. The sample records thousands of clones, approximately 96% being singletons. The sample was ileal tissue. These receptors were collected from an adult with Crohn's disease.

The V gene is TRBV4-1, the J gene TRBJ1-5, with TRBD1 matching over 7 bases. Germline CDR1 reads MGHRA; CDR2 reads YSYEKL. This CDR3 contains 15 residues. With 0 bases clipped from V and 3 bases from J, the junction kept 2 bases outside the gene matches. The CDR3 region has the DNA TGCGCCAGCAGCCAAGATGGGACAGACAATCAGCCCCAGCATTTT. Translating gives CASSQDGTDNQPQHF.

This clone showed up just a few times. The chain couples TRBV30 to TRBJ1-6; the D is unclear. CDR1 and CDR2 from the germline V gene are GTSNPN and SVGIG (reference sequence). V lost 1 base and J 6 bases, leaving 7 bases between the germline ends. The CDR3 is 13 residues long. The CDR3: CAWSGQSNSPLHF. The DNA for the CDR3 is TGTGCCTGGAGTGGGCAGTCTAATTCACCCCTCCACTTT.